This T cell receptor (beta chain) was sequenced for a study of PD-L1 blockade in urothelial cancer. With 6 bases removed from V and 7 bases from J, the gap between germline ends came to 15 bases. This CDR3 spans 13 amino acids. CDR1 and CDR2 from the germline V gene are SGHVS and FQNEAQ. Here immunoSEQ multiplex PCR was the method, and the copy in TCRdb shows in-frame clones only, minus some. This table holds around 100,000 clones, roughly 84% found once. This clone has a single count. This sequence originates from a man aged 50-59 years with urothelial cancer. This chain links TRBV7-8 with TRBJ1-1, with D possibly matching TRBD1 (5 bases). The material was PBMCs, obtained around atezolizumab (anti-PD-L1) treatment. CDR3 protein: CASRKREGSEAFF. The CDR3 nucleotides are TGTGCCAGCAGGAAAAGGGAGGGGAGTGAAGCTTTCTTT.